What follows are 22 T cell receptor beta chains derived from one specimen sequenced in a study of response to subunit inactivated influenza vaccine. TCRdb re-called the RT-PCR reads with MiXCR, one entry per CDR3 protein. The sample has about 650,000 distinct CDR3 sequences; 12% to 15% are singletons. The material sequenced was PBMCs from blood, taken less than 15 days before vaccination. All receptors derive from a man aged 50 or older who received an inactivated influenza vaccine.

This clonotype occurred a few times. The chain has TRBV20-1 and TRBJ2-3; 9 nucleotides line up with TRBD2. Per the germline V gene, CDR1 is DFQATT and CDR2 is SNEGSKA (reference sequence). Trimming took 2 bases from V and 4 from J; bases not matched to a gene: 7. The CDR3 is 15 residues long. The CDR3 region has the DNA TGCAGTGCTAGAAGGGCGGGAGGGCCCTCAGATACGCAGTATTTT. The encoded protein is CSARRAGGPSDTQYF.

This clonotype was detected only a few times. The CDR3 DNA reads TGTGCCAGCAGCTCGGGACTGCTCTCTGGAAACACCATATATTTT. It codes for CASSSGLLSGNTIYF. This sequence joins TRBV7-9 and TRBJ1-3; maybe TRBD1 (5 bases). CDR1 SEHNR and CDR2 FQNEAQ come from the germline V gene (reference sequence). The CDR3 covers 15 residues. V lost 4 bases to trimming and J lost 0 bases, with 10 bases between them.

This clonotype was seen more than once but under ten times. The CDR3 bases are TGCGCCAGCAGCCAAGTGTGGGACGTCAATCAGCCCCAGCATTTT. This codes for CASSQVWDVNQPQHF. The chain employs TRBV4-3 and TRBJ1-5, with D possibly being TRBD1 (5 bases). V lost 1 base and J lost 3, with 10 bases in between. The germline CDR1 and CDR2 sequences are LGHNA and YSLEER. This CDR3 comprises 15 residues.

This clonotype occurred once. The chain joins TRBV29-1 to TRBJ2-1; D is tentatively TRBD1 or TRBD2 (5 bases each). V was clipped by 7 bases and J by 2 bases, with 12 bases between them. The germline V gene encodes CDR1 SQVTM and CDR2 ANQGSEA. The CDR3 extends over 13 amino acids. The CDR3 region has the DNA TGCAGCGGAGGGACCGCACCCTACAATGAGCAGTTCTTC. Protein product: CSGGTAPYNEQFF.

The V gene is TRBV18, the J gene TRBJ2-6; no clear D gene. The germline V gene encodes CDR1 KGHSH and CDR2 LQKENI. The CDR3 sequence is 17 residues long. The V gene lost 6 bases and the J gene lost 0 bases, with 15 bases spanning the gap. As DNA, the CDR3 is TGTGCCAGCTCCCAGAGTCGTGGGCGCTCTGGGGCCAACGTCCTGACTTTC. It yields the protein CASSQSRGRSGANVLTF. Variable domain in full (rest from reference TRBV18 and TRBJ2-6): NAGVMQNPRHLVRRRGQEARLRCSPMKGHSHVYWYRQLPEEGLKFMVYLQKENIIDESGMPKERFSAEFPKEGPSILRIQQVVRGDSAAYFCASSQSRGRSGANVLTFGAGSRLTVL.

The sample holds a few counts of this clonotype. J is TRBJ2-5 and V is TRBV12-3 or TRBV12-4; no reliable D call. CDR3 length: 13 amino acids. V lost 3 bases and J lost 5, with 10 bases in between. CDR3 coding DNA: TGTGCCAGCAGTTTTGGGGTAGTGGAGACCCAGTACTTC. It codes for CASSFGVVETQYF.

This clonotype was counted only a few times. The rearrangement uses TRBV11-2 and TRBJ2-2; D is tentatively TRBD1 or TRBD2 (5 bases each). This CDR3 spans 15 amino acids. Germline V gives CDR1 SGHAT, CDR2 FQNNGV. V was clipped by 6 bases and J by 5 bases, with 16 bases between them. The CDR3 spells CASRLDSGRTGELFF. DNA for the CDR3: TGTGCCAGCAGACTAGACAGTGGACGAACCGGGGAGCTGTTTTTT.

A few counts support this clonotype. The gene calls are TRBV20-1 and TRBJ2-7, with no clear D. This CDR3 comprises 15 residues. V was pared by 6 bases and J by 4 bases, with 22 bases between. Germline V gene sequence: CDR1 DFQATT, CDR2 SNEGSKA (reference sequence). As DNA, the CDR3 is TGCAGTGCCATTTTAAAGGACCTCCGACCGTACGAGCAGTACTTC. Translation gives CSAILKDLRPYEQYF.

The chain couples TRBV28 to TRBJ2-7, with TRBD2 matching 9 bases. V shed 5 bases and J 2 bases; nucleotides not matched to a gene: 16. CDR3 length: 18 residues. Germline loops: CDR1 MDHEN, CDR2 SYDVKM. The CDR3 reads CASSPTSWASGTPYEQYF. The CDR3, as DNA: TGTGCCAGCAGTCCGACCTCCTGGGCTAGCGGGACTCCCTACGAGCAGTACTTC.

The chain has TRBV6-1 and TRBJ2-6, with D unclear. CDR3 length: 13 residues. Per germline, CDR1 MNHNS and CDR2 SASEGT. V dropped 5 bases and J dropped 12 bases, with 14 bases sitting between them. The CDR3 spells CASSRRMLGVLTF. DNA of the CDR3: TGTGCCAGCAGTCGACGGATGCTCGGCGTCCTGACTTTC.

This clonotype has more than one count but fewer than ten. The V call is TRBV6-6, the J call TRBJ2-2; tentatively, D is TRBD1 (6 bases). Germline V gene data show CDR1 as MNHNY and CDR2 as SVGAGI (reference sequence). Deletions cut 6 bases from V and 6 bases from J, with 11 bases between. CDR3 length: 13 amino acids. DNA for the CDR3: TGTGCCAGCAGGGTTCCAGGGGCCGGGGAGCTGTTTTTT. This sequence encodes CASRVPGAGELFF.

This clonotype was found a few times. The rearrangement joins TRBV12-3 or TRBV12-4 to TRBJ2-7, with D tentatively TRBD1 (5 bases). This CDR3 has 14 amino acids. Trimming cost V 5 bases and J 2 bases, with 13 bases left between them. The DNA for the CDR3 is TGTGCCAGCAGTGGGGCCCCCGGAACCTACGAGCAGTACTTC. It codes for CASSGAPGTYEQYF.

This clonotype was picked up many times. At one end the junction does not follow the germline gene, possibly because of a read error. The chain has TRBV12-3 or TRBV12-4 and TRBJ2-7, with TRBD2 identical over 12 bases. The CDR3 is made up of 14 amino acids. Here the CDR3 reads CASTGTSGSYEQYF. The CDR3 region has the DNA TGCGCCAGCACCGGGACTAGCGGGTCCTACGAGCAGTACTTC.

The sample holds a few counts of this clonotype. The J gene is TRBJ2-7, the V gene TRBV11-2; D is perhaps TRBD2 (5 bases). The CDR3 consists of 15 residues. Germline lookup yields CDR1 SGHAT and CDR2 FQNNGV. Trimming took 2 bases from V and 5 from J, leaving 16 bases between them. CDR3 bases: TGTGCCAGCAGCTTACTTGGGAGTCTAATCCACGAGCAGTACTTC. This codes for CASSLLGSLIHEQYF.

CDR3 in DNA: TGCGCCAGCAGCTCAGATCTTAGGGGGACCCAGTACTTC. Amino acid sequence: CASSSDLRGTQYF. The V and J genes are TRBV5-1 and TRBJ2-5; perhaps TRBD1 as D (5 bases). Germline lookup yields CDR1 SGHRS and CDR2 YFSETQ. Trimming shortened V by 3 bases and J by 7 bases, and 13 bases separated the two germline ends. The CDR3 totals 13 residues.

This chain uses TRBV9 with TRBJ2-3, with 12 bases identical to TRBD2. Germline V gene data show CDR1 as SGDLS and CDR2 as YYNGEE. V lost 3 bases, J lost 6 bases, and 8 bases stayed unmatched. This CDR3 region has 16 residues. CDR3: CASSALAGGPGDTQYF. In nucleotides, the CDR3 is TGTGCCAGCAGCGCCCTAGCGGGAGGGCCAGGTGATACGCAGTATTTT.

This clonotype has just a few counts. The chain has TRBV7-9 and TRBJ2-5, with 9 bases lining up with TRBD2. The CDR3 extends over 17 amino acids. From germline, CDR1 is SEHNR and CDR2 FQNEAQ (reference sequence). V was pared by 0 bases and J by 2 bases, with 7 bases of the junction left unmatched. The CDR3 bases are TGTGCCAGCAGCTTAGCGAGGGGTAGCGGGAGACAAGAGACCCAGTACTTC. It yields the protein CASSLARGSGRQETQYF.

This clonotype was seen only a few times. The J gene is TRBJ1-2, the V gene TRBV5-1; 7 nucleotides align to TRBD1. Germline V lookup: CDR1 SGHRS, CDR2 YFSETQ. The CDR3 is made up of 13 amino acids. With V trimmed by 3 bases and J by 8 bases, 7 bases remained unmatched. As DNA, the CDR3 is TGCGCCAGCAGCTCTTACAGGGGAGGAGGCTACACCTTC. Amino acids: CASSSYRGGGYTF.

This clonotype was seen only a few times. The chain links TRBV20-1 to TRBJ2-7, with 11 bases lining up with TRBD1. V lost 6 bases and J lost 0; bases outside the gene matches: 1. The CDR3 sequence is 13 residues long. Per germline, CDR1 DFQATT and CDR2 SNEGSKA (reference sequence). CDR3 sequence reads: CSAGTGGSYEQYF. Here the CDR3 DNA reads TGCAGTGCGGGGACAGGGGGCTCCTACGAGCAGTACTTC.

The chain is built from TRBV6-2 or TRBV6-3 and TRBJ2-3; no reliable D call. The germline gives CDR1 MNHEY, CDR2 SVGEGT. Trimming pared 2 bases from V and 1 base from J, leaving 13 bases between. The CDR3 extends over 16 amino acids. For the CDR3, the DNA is TGTGCCAGCAGTTACGGTCCTTGGTCCGGCACAGATACGCAGTATTTT. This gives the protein CASSYGPWSGTDTQYF.

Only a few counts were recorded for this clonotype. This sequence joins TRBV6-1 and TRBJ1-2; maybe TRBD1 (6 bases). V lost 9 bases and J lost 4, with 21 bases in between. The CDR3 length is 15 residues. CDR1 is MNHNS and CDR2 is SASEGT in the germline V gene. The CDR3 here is CASLGGSGVFYGYTF. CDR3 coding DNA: TGTGCCAGTCTGGGTGGGTCAGGGGTTTTCTATGGCTACACCTTC.

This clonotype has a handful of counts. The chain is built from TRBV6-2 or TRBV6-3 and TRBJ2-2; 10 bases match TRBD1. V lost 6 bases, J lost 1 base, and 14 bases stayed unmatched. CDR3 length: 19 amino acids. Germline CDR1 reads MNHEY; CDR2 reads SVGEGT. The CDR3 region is CASSSLTGTGVKNTGELFF. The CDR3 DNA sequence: TGTGCCAGCAGCTCCCTCACCGGGACAGGGGTTAAGAACACCGGGGAGCTGTTTTTT.